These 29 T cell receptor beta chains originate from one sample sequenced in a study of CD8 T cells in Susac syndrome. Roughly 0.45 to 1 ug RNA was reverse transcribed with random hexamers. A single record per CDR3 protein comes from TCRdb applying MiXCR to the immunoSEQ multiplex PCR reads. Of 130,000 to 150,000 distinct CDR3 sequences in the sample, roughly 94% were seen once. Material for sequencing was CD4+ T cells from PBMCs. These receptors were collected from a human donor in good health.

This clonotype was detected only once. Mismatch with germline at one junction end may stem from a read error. The CDR3 spells CASSPDDTGVARRGYCYTF. CDR3 nucleotides: TGCGCCAGCAGCCCAGACGATACAGGGGTGGCGAGGAGGGGCTATTGCTACACCTTC. J is TRBJ1-2 and V is TRBV4-1; 7 bases are a match to TRBD1. CDR1 and CDR2 from the germline V gene are MGHRA and YSYEKL. This CDR3 region has 19 residues.

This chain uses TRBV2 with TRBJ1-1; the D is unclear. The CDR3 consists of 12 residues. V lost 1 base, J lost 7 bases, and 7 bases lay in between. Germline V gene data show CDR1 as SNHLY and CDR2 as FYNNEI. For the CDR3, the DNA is TGTGCCAGCAGTGAAGGCAGGCATGAAGCTTTCTTT. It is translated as CASSEGRHEAFF.

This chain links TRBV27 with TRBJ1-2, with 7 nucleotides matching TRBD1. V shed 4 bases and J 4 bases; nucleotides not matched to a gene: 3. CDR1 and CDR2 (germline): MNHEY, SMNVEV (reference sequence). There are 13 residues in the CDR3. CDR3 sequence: CASSSRDSYGYTF. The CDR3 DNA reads TGTGCCAGCAGTTCCCGGGACAGCTATGGCTACACCTTC.

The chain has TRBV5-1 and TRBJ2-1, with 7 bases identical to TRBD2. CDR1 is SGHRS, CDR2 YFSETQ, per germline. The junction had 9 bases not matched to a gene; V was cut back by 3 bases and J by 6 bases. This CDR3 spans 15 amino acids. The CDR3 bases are TGCGCCAGCAGCTCCACGGGAGGATGGGGCAATGAGCAGTTCTTC. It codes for CASSSTGGWGNEQFF.

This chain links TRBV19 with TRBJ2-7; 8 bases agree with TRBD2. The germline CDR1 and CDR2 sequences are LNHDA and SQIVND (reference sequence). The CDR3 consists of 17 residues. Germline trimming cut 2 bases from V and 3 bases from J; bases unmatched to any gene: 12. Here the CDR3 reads CASSITLGGRPLYEQYF. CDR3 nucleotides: TGTGCCAGTAGTATAACTCTGGGCGGGAGGCCCCTCTACGAGCAGTACTTC.

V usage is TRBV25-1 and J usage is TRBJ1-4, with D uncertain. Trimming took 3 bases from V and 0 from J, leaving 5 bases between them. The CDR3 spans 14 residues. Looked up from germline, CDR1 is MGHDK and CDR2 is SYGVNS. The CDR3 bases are TGTGCCAGCAGTGACCCTGCAACTAATGAAAAACTGTTTTTT. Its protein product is CASSDPATNEKLFF.

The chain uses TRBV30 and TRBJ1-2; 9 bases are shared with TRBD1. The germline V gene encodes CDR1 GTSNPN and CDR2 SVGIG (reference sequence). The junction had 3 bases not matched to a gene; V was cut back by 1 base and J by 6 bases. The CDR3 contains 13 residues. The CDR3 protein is CAWSADRGNGYTF. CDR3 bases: TGTGCCTGGAGTGCCGACAGGGGGAATGGCTACACCTTC. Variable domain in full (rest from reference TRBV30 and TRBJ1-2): SQTIHQWPATLVQPVGSPLSLECTVEGTSNPNLYWYRQAAGRGLQLLFYSVGIGQISSEVPQNLSASRPQDRQFILSSKKLLLSDSGFYLCAWSADRGNGYTFGSGTRLTVV.

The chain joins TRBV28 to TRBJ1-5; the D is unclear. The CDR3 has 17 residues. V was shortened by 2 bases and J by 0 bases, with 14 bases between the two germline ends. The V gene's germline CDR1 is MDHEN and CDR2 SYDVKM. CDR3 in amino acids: CASSLTQGLGSNQPQHF. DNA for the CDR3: TGTGCCAGCAGTTTAACTCAAGGTCTTGGTAGCAATCAGCCCCAGCATTTT.

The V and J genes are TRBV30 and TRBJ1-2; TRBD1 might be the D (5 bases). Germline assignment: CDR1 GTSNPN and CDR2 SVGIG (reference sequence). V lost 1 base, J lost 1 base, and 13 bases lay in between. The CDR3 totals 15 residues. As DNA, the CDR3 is TGTGCCTGGAGTGCAGACAGTTATAATAACTATGGCTACACCTTC. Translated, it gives CAWSADSYNNYGYTF. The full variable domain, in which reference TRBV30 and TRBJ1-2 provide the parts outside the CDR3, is SQTIHQWPATLVQPVGSPLSLECTVEGTSNPNLYWYRQAAGRGLQLLFYSVGIGQISSEVPQNLSASRPQDRQFILSSKKLLLSDSGFYLCAWSADSYNNYGYTFGSGTRLTVV.

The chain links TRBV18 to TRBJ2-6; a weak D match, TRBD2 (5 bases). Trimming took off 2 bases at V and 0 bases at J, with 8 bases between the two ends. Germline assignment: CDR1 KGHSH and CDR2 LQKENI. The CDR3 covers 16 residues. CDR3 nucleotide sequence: TGTGCCAGCTCACCATGGACTGTCTCTGGGGCCAACGTCCTGACTTTC. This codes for CASSPWTVSGANVLTF.

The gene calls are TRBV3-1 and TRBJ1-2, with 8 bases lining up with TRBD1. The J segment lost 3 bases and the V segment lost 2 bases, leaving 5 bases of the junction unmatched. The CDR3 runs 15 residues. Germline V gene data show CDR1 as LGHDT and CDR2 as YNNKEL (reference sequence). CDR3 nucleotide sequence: TGTGCCAGCAGCCAATTTCCGGACAGGGACTATGGCTACACCTTC. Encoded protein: CASSQFPDRDYGYTF.

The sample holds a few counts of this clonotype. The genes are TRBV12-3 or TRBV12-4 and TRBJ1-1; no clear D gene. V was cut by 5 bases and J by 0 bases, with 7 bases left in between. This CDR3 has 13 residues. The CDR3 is CASSRGMNTEAFF. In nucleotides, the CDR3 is TGTGCCAGCAGTCGTGGCATGAACACTGAAGCTTTCTTT.

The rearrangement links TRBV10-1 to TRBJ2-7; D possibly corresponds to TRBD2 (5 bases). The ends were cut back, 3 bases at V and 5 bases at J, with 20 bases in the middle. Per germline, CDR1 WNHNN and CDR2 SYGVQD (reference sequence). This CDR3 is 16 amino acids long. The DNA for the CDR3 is TGCGCCAGCAGTGACCCGGACGGACGGGGTAACCACGAGCAGTACTTC. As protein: CASSDPDGRGNHEQYF.

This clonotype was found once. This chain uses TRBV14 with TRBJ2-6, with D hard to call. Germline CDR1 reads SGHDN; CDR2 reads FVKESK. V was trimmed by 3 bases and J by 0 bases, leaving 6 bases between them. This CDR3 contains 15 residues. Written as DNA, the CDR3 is TGTGCCAGCAGCCATGGACGCTCTGGGGCCAACGTCCTGACTTTC. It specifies CASSHGRSGANVLTF.

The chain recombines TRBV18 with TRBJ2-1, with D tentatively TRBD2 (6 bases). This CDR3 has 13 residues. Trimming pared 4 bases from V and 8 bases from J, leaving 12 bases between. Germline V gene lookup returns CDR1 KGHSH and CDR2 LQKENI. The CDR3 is CASSRDGGYEQFF. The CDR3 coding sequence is TGTGCCAGCTCACGGGACGGGGGATATGAGCAGTTCTTC.

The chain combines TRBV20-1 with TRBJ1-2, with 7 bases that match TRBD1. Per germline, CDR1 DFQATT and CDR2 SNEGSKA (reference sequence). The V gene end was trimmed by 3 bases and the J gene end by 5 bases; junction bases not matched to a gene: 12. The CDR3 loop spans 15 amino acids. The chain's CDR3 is CSASDLTGRIYGYTF. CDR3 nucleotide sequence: TGCAGTGCTAGTGACTTGACAGGGCGTATTTATGGCTACACCTTC.

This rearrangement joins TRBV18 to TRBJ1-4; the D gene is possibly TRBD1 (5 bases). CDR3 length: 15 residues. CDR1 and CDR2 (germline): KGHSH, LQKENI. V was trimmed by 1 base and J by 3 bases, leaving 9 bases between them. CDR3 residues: CASSPQQAANEKLFF. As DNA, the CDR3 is TGTGCCAGCTCACCACAACAGGCGGCTAATGAAAAACTGTTTTTT.

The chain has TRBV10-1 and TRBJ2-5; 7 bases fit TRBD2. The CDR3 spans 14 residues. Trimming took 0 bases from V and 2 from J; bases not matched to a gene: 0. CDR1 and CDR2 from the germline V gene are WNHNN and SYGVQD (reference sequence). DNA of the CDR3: TGCGCCAGCAGTGAGTCGGGGGGGCAAGAGACCCAGTACTTC. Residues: CASSESGGQETQYF.

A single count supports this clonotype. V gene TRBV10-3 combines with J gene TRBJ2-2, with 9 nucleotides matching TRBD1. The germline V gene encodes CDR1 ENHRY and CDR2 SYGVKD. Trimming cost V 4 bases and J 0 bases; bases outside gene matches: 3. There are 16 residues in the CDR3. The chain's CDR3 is CAISGTGVANTGELFF. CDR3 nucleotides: TGTGCCATCAGTGGGACAGGGGTCGCGAACACCGGGGAGCTGTTTTTT.

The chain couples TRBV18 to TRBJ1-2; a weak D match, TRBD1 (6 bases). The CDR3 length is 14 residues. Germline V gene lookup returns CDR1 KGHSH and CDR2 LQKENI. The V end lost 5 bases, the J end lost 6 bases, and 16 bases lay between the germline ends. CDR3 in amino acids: CASSSQSGADGYTF. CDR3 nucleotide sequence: TGTGCCAGCTCATCACAATCAGGGGCCGATGGCTACACCTTC.

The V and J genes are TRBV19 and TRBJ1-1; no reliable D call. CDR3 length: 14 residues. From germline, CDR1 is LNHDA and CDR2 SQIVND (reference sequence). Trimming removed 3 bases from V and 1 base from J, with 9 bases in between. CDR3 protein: CASSMPSRNTEAFF. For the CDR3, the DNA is TGTGCCAGTAGTATGCCGTCGAGGAACACTGAAGCTTTCTTT.

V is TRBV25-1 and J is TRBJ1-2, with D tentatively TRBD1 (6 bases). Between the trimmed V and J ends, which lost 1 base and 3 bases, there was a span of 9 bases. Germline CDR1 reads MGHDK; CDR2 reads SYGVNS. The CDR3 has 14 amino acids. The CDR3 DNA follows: TGTGCCAGCAGTGAATCAGGGGACCACTATGGCTACACCTTC. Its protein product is CASSESGDHYGYTF.

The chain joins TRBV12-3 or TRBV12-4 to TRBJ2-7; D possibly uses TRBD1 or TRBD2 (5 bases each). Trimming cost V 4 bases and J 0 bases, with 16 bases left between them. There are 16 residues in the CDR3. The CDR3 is CASSSYGDPSSYEQYF. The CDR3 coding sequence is TGTGCCAGCAGTTCGTATGGGGACCCAAGCTCCTACGAGCAGTACTTC.

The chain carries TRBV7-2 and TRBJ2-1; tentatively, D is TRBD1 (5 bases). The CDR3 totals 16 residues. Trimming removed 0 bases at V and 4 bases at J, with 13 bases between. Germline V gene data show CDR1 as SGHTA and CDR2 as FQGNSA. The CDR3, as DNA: TGTGCCAGCAGCTTAGCGTCCACAGGTATATACAATGAGCAGTTCTTC. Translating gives CASSLASTGIYNEQFF.

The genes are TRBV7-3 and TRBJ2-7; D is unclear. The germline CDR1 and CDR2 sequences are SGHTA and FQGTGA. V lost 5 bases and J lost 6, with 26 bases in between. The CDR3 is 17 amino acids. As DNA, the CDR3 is TGTGCCAGCAGCCCCGGTGGTGGTCCTCCCCTTTTTGGCGAGCAGTACTTC. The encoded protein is CASSPGGGPPLFGEQYF.

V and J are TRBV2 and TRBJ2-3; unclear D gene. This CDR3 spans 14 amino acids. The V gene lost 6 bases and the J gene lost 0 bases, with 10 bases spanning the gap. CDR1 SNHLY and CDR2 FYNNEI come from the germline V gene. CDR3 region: CASRDIGSTDTQYF. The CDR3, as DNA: TGTGCCAGCAGGGATATCGGCAGCACAGATACGCAGTATTTT. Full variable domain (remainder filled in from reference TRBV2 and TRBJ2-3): EPEVTQTPSHQVTQMGQEVILRCVPISNHLYFYWYRQILGQKVEFLVSFYNNEISEKSEIFDDQFSVERPDGSNFTLKIRSTKLEDSAMYFCASRDIGSTDTQYFGPGTRLTVL.

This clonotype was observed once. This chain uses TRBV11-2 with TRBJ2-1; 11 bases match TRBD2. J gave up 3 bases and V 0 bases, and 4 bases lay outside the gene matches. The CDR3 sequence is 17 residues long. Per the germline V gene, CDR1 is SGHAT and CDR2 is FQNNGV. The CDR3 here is CASSLDLGTSGYNEQFF. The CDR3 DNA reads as TGTGCCAGCAGCTTAGATCTTGGGACTAGCGGCTACAATGAGCAGTTCTTC.

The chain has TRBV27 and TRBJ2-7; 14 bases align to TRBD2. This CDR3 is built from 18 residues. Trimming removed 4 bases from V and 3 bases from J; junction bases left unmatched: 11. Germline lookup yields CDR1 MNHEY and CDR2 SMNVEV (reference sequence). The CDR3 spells CASSSPTSGRAGRYEQYF. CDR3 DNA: TGTGCCAGCAGTTCCCCGACTAGCGGGAGGGCCGGTCGCTACGAGCAGTACTTC.

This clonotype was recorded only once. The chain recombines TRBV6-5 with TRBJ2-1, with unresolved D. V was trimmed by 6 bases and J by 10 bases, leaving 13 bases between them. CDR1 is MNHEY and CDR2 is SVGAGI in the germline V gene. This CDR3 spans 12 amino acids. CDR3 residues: CASRPPTREQFF. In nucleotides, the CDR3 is TGTGCCAGCAGACCTCCGACCCGCGAGCAGTTCTTC.